One T cell receptor (beta chain) is described in this entry. Measured with immunoSEQ multiplex PCR; TCRdb has only the in-frame clones, and not every one. The profile shows some 43,000 clones, about 88% of them singletons. Trimming left V 6 bases short and J 1 base short, with 10 bases between. The CDR3 has 14 amino acids. Germline V CDR1 and CDR2: LNHDA, SQIVND (reference sequence). These data belong to a study of PD-1 blockade in classical Hodgkin lymphoma. Every patient relapsed after autologous stem cell transplantation, and brentuximab vedotin exposure varied. Best overall response was complete response, partial response or progressive disease in these relapsed/refractory classical Hodgkin lymphoma patients.

The specimen comprised peripheral blood mononuclear cells (PBMCs), sampled before the second cycle of nivolumab. This receptor was taken from a human donor with classical Hodgkin lymphoma. The chain uses TRBV19 and TRBJ2-1; perhaps TRBD2 as D (6 bases). This chain's CDR3 is CASSPGLSYNEQFF. The CDR3 DNA follows: TGTGCCAGTAGCCCCGGACTATCCTACAATGAGCAGTTCTTC.